This T cell receptor (beta chain) was recorded in a study of blood T cell repertoires in COVID-19. At the level of the study: In Cohort 3, a recovered donor had either two negative PCRs, clearance, or symptom resolution.

In the original workflow: Amplifying reference gene primers gave estimates of nucleated cell counts. Assay used: immunoSEQ multiplex PCR; TCRdb lists only in-frame clones, some missing. V and J calls plus clone size are reproduced from that table; the DNA served to infer D and trimming. The data hold 200,000 to 250,000 clones, with less than 90% observed a single time. V lost 7 bases, J lost 1 base, and 13 bases lay in between. This CDR3 contains 14 residues. Germline V gene sequence: CDR1 ENHRY, CDR2 SYGVKD. The study drew participants aged about 18 to 95 years from 20 to 30 US areas. V gene TRBV10-3 combines with J gene TRBJ1-1; D uncertain. Sequencing was done on a sample of PBMCs or T cells enriched from blood (not recorded which). The sequence was collected from a woman aged 50 to 60 in a cohort exposed to, infected with or recovered from COVID-19 (not recorded which). CDR3 loop: CAITTSFPNTEAFF. DNA of the CDR3: TGTGCCATCACCACGAGCTTTCCGAACACTGAAGCTTTCTTT.